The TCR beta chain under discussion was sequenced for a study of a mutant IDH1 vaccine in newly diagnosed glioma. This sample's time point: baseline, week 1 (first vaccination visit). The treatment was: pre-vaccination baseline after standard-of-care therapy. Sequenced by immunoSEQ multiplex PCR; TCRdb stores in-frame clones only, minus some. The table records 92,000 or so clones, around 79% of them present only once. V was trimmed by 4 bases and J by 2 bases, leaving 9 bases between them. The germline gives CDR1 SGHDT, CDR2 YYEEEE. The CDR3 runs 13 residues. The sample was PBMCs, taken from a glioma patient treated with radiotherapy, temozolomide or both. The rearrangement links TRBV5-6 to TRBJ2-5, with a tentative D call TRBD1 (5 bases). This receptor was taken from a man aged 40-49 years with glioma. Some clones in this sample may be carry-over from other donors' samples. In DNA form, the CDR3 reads TGTGCCAGCAGCCCCCAGGGACAAGAGACCCAGTACTTC. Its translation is CASSPQGQETQYF.